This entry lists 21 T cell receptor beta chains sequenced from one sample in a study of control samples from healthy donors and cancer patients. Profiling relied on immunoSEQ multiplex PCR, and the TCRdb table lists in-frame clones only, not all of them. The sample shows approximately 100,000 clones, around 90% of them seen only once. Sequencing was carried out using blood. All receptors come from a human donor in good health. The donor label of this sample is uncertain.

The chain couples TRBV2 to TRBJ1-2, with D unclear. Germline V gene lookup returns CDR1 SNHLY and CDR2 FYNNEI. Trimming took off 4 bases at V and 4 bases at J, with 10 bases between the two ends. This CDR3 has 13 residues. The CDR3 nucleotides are TGTGCCAGCAGTGCGCCCACGACCTATGGCTACACCTTC. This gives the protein CASSAPTTYGYTF.

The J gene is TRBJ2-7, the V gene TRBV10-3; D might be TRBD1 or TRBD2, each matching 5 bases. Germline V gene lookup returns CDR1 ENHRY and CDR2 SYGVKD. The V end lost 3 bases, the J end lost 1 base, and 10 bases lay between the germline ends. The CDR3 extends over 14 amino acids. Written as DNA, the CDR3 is TGTGCCATCAGTGACCGGGACGGGTCCTACGAGCAGTACTTC. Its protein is CAISDRDGSYEQYF.

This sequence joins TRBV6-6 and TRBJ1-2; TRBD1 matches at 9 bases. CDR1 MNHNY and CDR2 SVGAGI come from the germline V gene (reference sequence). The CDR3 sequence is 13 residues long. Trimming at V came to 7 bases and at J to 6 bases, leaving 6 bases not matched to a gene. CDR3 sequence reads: CASIPGQGNGYTF. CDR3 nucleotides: TGTGCCAGCATCCCCGGACAGGGGAATGGCTACACCTTC.

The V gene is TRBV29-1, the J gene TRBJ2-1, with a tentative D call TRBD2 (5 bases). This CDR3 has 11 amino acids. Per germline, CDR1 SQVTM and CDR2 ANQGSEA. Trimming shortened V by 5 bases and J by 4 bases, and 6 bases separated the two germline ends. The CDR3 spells CSVPGYNEQFF. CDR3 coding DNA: TGCAGCGTTCCGGGATACAATGAGCAGTTCTTC.

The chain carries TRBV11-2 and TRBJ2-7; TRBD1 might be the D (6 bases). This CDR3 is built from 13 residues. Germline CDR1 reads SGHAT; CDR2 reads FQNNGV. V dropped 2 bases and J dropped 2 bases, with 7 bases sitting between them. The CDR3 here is CASSLRGTYEQYF. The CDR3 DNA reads TGTGCCAGCAGCTTAAGGGGGACCTACGAGCAGTACTTC.

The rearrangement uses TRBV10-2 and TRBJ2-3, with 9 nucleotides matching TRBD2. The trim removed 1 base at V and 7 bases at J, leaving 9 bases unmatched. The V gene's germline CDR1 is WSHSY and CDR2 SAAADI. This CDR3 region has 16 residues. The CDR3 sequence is CASSEWGSGGQNTQYF. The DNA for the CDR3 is TGCGCCAGCAGTGAGTGGGGTAGCGGGGGACAAAATACGCAGTATTTT.

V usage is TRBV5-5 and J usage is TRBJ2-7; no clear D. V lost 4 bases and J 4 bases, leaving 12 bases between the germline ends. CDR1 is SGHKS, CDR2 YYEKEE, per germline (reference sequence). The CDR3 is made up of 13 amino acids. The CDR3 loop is CASSLAAEYEQYF. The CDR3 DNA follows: TGTGCCAGCAGCCTGGCCGCTGAGTACGAGCAGTACTTC. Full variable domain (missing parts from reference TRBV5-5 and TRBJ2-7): DAGVTQSPTHLIKTRGQQVTLRCSPISGHKSVSWYQQVLGQGPQFIFQYYEKEERGRGNFPDRFSARQFPNYSSELNVNALLLGDSALYLCASSLAAEYEQYFGPGTRLTVT.

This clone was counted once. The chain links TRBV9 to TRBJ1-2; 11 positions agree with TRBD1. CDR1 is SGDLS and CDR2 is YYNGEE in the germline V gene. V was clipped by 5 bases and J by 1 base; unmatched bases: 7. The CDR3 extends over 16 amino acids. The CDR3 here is CASRRTGTGGNYGYTF. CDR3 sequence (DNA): TGTGCCAGCAGGAGGACCGGGACAGGGGGTAACTATGGCTACACCTTC.

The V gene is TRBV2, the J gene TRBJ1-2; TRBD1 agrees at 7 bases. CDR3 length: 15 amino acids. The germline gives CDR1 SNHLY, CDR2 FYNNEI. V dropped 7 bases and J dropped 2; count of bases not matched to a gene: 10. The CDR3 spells CASKDRTGSNYGYTF. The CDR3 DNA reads TGTGCCAGCAAAGACAGGACAGGCTCCAACTATGGCTACACCTTC.

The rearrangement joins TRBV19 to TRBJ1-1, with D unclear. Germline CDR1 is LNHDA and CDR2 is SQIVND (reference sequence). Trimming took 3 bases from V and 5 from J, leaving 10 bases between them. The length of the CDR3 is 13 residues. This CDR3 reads CASSIAGETEAFF. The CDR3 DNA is TGTGCCAGTAGTATTGCTGGAGAAACTGAAGCTTTCTTT.

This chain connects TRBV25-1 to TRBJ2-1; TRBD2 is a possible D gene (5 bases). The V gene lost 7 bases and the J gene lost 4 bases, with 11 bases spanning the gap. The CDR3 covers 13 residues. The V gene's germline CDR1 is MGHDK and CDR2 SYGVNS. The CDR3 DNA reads TGTGCCAGCAACCTGCCGGGATACAATGAGCAGTTCTTC. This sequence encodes CASNLPGYNEQFF.

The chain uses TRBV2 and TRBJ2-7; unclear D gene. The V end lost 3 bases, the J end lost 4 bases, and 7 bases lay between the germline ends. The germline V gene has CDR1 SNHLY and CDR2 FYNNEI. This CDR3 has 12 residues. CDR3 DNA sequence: TGTGCCAGCAGTGATAACTTTTACGAGCAGTACGTC. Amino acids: CASSDNFYEQYV.

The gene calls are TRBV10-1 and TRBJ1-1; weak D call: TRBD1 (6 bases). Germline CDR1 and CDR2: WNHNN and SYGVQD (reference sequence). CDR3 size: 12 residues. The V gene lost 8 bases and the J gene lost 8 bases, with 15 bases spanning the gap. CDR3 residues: CASGRTVGEAFF. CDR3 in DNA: TGCGCCAGCGGGAGGACAGTAGGCGAAGCTTTCTTT.

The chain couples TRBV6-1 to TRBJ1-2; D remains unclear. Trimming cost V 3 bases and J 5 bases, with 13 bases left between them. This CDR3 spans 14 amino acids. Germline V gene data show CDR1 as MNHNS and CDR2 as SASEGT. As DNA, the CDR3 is TGTGCCAGCAGTGAGGCGTCAGCTGGTTATGGCTACACCTTC. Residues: CASSEASAGYGYTF.

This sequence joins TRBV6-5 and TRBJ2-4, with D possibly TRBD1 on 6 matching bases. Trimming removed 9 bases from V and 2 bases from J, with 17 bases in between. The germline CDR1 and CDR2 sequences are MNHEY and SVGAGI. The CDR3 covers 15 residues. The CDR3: CASEQGRLTKNIQYF. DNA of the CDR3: TGTGCCAGTGAACAGGGCCGGCTAACCAAAAACATTCAGTACTTC.

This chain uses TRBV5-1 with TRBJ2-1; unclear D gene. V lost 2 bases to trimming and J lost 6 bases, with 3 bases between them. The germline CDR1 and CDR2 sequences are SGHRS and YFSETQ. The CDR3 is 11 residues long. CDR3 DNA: TGCGCCAGCAGCTTTGGCAATGAGCAGTTCTTC. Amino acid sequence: CASSFGNEQFF.

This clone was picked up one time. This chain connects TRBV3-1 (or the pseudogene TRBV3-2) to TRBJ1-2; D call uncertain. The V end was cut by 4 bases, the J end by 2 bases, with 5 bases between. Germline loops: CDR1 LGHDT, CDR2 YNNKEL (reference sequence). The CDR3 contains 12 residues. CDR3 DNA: TGTGCCAGCAGCCTCGCCAACTATGGCTACACCTTC. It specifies CASSLANYGYTF.

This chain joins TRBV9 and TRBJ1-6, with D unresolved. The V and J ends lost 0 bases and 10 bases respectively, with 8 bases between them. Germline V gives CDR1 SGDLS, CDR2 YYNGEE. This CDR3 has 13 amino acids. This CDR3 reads CASSVEGGSPLHF. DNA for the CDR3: TGTGCCAGCAGCGTAGAAGGTGGATCACCCCTCCACTTT.

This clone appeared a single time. CDR3 residues: CASSYLLSRDGSPLHF. The CDR3 bases are TGTGCCAGCAGTTACCTTTTAAGCAGGGACGGCTCACCCCTCCACTTT. The chain is built from TRBV6-2 or TRBV6-3 and TRBJ1-6, with a possible D match to TRBD1 (5 bases). Deletions cut 2 bases from V and 10 bases from J, with 18 bases between. The CDR3 loop spans 16 amino acids. CDR1 and CDR2 from the germline V gene are MNHEY and SVGEGT.

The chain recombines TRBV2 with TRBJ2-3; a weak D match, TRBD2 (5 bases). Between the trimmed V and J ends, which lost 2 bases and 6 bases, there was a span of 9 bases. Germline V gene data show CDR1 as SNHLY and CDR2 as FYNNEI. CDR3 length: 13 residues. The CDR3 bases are TGTGCCAGCAGTGAACGGGGTAGGGATACGCAGTATTTT. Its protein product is CASSERGRDTQYF.

The CDR3 sequence is CASSTGQGGNQPQHF. The DNA for the CDR3 is TGTGCCAGCAGCACCGGACAGGGAGGCAATCAGCCCCAGCATTTT. The V call is TRBV7-2, the J call TRBJ1-5; 8 positions agree with TRBD1. There are 15 residues in the CDR3. Germline V lookup: CDR1 SGHTA, CDR2 FQGNSA. Trimming cost V 5 bases and J 2 bases; bases outside gene matches: 5.